This T cell receptor beta chain was sequenced for a study of shared clonotypes between healthy human individuals. Study findings and constraints: Sorted-subset sequencing was shown by rarefaction to be incomplete despite large depth.

This CDR3 region has 16 residues. Germline CDR1 is MDHEN and CDR2 is SYDVKM. Trimming stripped 2 bases from V and 5 bases from J, with 17 bases between. In regard to this clone: Its antigen is still unknown.

Some clones are missing from TCRdb's copy, which holds only in-frame ones; the method was immunoSEQ multiplex PCR. The sample carries a few million clones, less than 95% recorded once. The material sequenced was naive CD4+ T cells from PBMCs. Sample subset: CD45RA+ positively selected. The chain is built from TRBV28 and TRBJ2-3; D may be TRBD2 (6 bases). This receptor was obtained from a man aged 18 to 29 in good health. Some clones in this sample may be carry-over from other donors' samples. The CDR3: CASSLTVLGGIDTQYF. The CDR3 DNA reads TGTGCCAGCAGTTTAACGGTGTTGGGGGGAATAGATACGCAGTATTTT.